The text below deals with one T cell receptor (beta chain). Its target is not known. The CDR3 has 11 residues. V was trimmed by 6 bases and J by 4 bases, leaving 6 bases between them. Full-length variable regions came from constant-region reverse primers plus semi-nested Nested Universal Primer A PCR. TCRdb fed the 5' RACE reads into MiXCR, producing one record per CDR3 protein. The table has roughly 10,000 distinct CDR3 sequences, roughly 29% seen once. Treg sorting used a CD4+CD25+CD127-/low gate. Study findings and constraints: Tumor memory CD4+ T cell TCR gene usage was found to cluster with blood and lymph node memory CD4+ cells and with lymph node naive CD4+ cells. Tumor Treg TCRs overlapped most with tumor naive CD4+ cells.

The sequencing input was Tregs sorted from a lymph node. This rearrangement joins TRBV12-3 or TRBV12-4 to TRBJ1-2; D is undetermined. This clonotype was obtained from a female donor with breast cancer. The CDR3 nucleotides read TGTGCCAGCAGCTCCGGCTATGGCTACACCTTC. This sequence encodes CASSSGYGYTF.